The sequence of this T cell receptor beta chain was determined in a study of T cells in Graves' hyperthyroidism and ophthalmopathy. In the study overall: At initial diagnosis, before any treatment had begun, peripheral blood was obtained.

This CDR3 spans 15 amino acids. Germline assignment: CDR1 LNHDA and CDR2 SQIVND (reference sequence). V shed 5 bases, J shed 6 bases, and the junction held 12 bases outside the gene matches. Fresh peripheral blood, under 11 ml, yielded the PBMCs. Comments on this clonotype: Its specificity is unknown.

Amplified TCR beta CDR3 regions came from RNA transcripts. With the HTBI primer set, the TCR CDR3 went through a first round of RT-PCR. A single record per CDR3 protein comes from TCRdb applying MiXCR to the multiplex PCR reads. The sample has approximately 560,000 distinct CDR3 sequences; 15% to 18% are singletons. Study observations and caveats: The model foresaw ophthalmopathy a median roughly 6.3 months prior to onset.

The receptor's source is a woman under 40 with Graves' hyperthyroidism. Sequenced sample: blood. The chain uses TRBV19 and TRBJ2-7, with TRBD2 matching over 8 bases. The DNA for the CDR3 is TGTGCCAGTAGTGCAACCGGGACTAGGTCGTTCGAGCAGTACTTC. Translated, it gives CASSATGTRSFEQYF.